A single sample gave rise to the 20 T cell receptor beta chains below, sequenced in a study of blood T cell repertoires in COVID-19. The data were produced by immunoSEQ multiplex PCR, yet TCRdb's version contains in-frame clones alone and is incomplete. Here the sample spans around 460,000 clones, 85% to 90% being singletons. Sample: peripheral blood. These receptors originate from a man aged 18 to 29 with COVID-19, enrolled during active disease.

The gene calls are TRBV19 and TRBJ1-1; D might be TRBD1 (6 bases). The CDR3 loop spans 14 amino acids. Trimming shortened V by 1 base and J by 2 bases, and 8 bases separated the two germline ends. Germline CDR1 and CDR2: LNHDA and SQIVND (reference sequence). Here the CDR3 reads CASSIGQANTEAFF. For the CDR3, the DNA is TGTGCCAGTAGTATAGGACAGGCCAACACTGAAGCTTTCTTT. The complete variable domain, with remaining parts taken from reference TRBV19 and TRBJ1-1, reads DGGITQSPKYLFRKEGQNVTLSCEQNLNHDAMYWYRQDPGQGLRLIYYSQIVNDFQKGDIAEGYSVSREKKESFPLTVTSAQKNPTAFYLCASSIGQANTEAFFGQGTRLTVV.

The J gene is TRBJ1-2, the V gene TRBV5-1; TRBD1 aligns across 7 bases. V gave up 4 bases and J gave up 2 bases; unmatched junction bases: 5. Per germline, CDR1 SGHRS and CDR2 YFSETQ. This CDR3 spans 14 amino acids. CDR3 amino acids: CASSPGDSNYGYTF. CDR3 sequence (DNA): TGCGCCAGCAGCCCCGGGGACAGCAACTATGGCTACACCTTC.

The chain links TRBV7-9 to TRBJ2-3, with D uncertain. CDR3 size: 14 residues. CDR1 and CDR2 (germline): SEHNR, FQNEAQ (reference sequence). Trimming removed 3 bases from V and 2 bases from J, with 9 bases in between. DNA of the CDR3: TGTGCCAGCAGCTTTACTACTACCACAGATACGCAGTATTTT. Translating gives CASSFTTTTDTQYF.

CDR3 in amino acids: CASSPRTSGLYGYTF. In DNA, the CDR3 is TGTGCCAGTAGTCCCCGGACATCCGGATTATATGGCTACACCTTC. The rearrangement uses TRBV19 and TRBJ1-2, with TRBD1 as a possible D gene (5 bases). V was cut by 5 bases and J by 5 bases, with 18 bases left in between. CDR3 size: 15 residues. The V gene's germline CDR1 is LNHDA and CDR2 SQIVND (reference sequence).

The rearrangement uses TRBV2 and TRBJ2-5, with 9 bases that match TRBD1. Germline V CDR1 and CDR2: SNHLY, FYNNEI. V was pared by 7 bases and J by 5 bases, with 8 bases of the junction left unmatched. CDR3 length: 14 amino acids. CDR3 bases: TGTGCCAGCACTCGGGACAGGGAACAGGAGACCCAGTACTTC. It codes for CASTRDREQETQYF.

This chain joins TRBV30 and TRBJ2-5; unclear D gene. Per germline, CDR1 GTSNPN and CDR2 SVGIG (reference sequence). V dropped 4 bases and J dropped 1 base, with 10 bases sitting between them. The CDR3 spans 13 residues. CDR3 loop: CAWNGEPQETQYF. The CDR3 nucleotides read TGTGCCTGGAATGGAGAACCCCAAGAGACCCAGTACTTC.

The chain joins TRBV11-1 to TRBJ2-7, with D possibly matching TRBD2 (5 bases). Germline loops: CDR1 SGHAT, CDR2 FQDESV (reference sequence). CDR3 size: 12 residues. V was trimmed by 1 base and J by 4 bases, leaving 5 bases between them. The CDR3 region has the DNA TGTGCCAGCAGCTTAGGGGAGTACGAGCAGTACTTC. It specifies CASSLGEYEQYF.

V and J are TRBV20-1 and TRBJ2-7; D remains unclear. This CDR3 is built from 11 residues. V lost 3 bases and J lost 2, with 5 bases in between. The germline gives CDR1 DFQATT, CDR2 SNEGSKA (reference sequence). The CDR3 protein is CSASATYEQYF. CDR3 DNA: TGCAGTGCTAGCGCTACCTACGAGCAGTACTTC.

The chain recombines TRBV25-1 with TRBJ2-1; TRBD1 matches at 10 bases. V dropped 9 bases and J dropped 7; count of bases not matched to a gene: 12. Germline V lookup: CDR1 MGHDK, CDR2 SYGVNS. CDR3 length: 15 amino acids. CDR3 nucleotides: TGTGCCAGTTTGACAGGGGGCGAGTTGGGGAATGAGCAGTTCTTC. Protein product: CASLTGGELGNEQFF. The variable domain in full, completed from reference TRBV25-1 and TRBJ2-1, reads EADIYQTPRYLVIGTGKKITLECSQTMGHDKMYWYQQDPGMELHLIHYSYGVNSTEKGDLSSESTVSRIRTEHFPLTLESARPSHTSQYLCASLTGGELGNEQFFGPGTRLTVL.

The rearrangement uses TRBV10-3 and TRBJ1-5; perhaps TRBD1 as D (6 bases). Germline V CDR1 and CDR2: ENHRY, SYGVKD. The CDR3 length is 13 residues. Trimming pared 4 bases from V and 3 bases from J, leaving 7 bases between. The CDR3 spells CAISAGDNQPQHF. CDR3 in DNA: TGTGCCATCAGTGCAGGGGACAATCAGCCCCAGCATTTT.

The rearrangement links TRBV5-4 to TRBJ2-7, with 9 bases fitting TRBD2. Per germline, CDR1 SGHNT and CDR2 YYREEE (reference sequence). This CDR3 spans 15 amino acids. After removal of 4 bases from V and 3 bases from J, the junction contained 8 bases not matched to a gene. For the CDR3, the DNA is TGTGCCAGCAGCCCCGGGACTAGCAGCATCTACGAGCAGTACTTC. This encodes CASSPGTSSIYEQYF.

The V and J genes are TRBV28 and TRBJ2-7; TRBD1 aligns across 7 bases. The V and J ends lost 6 bases and 4 bases, in that order; junction bases with no gene match: 15. CDR1 and CDR2 (germline): MDHEN, SYDVKM. CDR3 length: 16 residues. CDR3 in DNA: TGTGCCAGCAGAGGGGGCCGGGCCTCGGAAATTTACGAGCAGTACTTC. Amino acids: CASRGGRASEIYEQYF.

The chain combines TRBV29-1 with TRBJ2-3; 11 nucleotides agree with TRBD2. This CDR3 spans 14 amino acids. Germline CDR1 and CDR2: SQVTM and ANQGSEA. Trimming removed 4 bases from V and 6 bases from J; junction bases left unmatched: 6. The CDR3 protein is CSVATSGVADTQYF. CDR3 nucleotide sequence: TGCAGCGTTGCGACTAGCGGGGTAGCGGATACGCAGTATTTT.

The chain recombines TRBV7-8 with TRBJ1-3; TRBD1 aligns across 8 bases. The CDR3 is 14 amino acids. V shed 4 bases, J shed 4 bases, and the junction held 3 bases outside the gene matches. Germline values: CDR1 SGHVS, CDR2 FQNEAQ. DNA of the CDR3: TGTGCCAGCAGCTCAGGGGGCCGAGGAAACACCATATATTTT. Protein product: CASSSGGRGNTIYF.

The chain combines TRBV19 with TRBJ1-1; 8 nucleotides align to TRBD1. This CDR3 has 15 residues. With V trimmed by 5 bases and J by 4 bases, 9 bases remained unmatched. Per the germline V gene, CDR1 is LNHDA and CDR2 is SQIVND (reference sequence). The CDR3 DNA reads TGTGCCAGTAGTGCTCTGGACAGGGCCTTCACTGAAGCTTTCTTT. Protein product: CASSALDRAFTEAFF.

The chain employs TRBV5-1 and TRBJ2-1; tentatively, D is TRBD1 (5 bases). Trimming took off 2 bases at V and 6 bases at J, with 12 bases between the two ends. Germline CDR1 SGHRS, CDR2 YFSETQ. The CDR3 is made up of 14 amino acids. The CDR3 here is CASSLVQGSNEQFF. In DNA form, the CDR3 reads TGCGCCAGCAGCTTAGTTCAGGGTTCCAATGAGCAGTTCTTC.

The chain links TRBV18 to TRBJ2-3; 11 bases align to TRBD2. From germline, CDR1 is KGHSH and CDR2 LQKENI. The CDR3 is 16 residues long. V gave up 4 bases and J gave up 3 bases; unmatched junction bases: 6. CDR3 amino acids: CASSQQRLAGTDTQYF. In nucleotides, the CDR3 is TGTGCCAGCTCACAACAAAGACTAGCGGGGACAGATACGCAGTATTTT.

The chain carries TRBV5-1 and TRBJ1-1, with 10 nucleotides matching TRBD1. CDR1 SGHRS and CDR2 YFSETQ come from the germline V gene. The CDR3 extends over 15 amino acids. J lost 4 bases, V lost 4 bases, and 7 bases had no gene match. CDR3 sequence: CASSTLTGGFTEAFF. CDR3 coding DNA: TGCGCCAGCAGCACGTTGACAGGGGGCTTCACTGAAGCTTTCTTT.

The chain carries TRBV15 and TRBJ1-6; 8 bases align to TRBD1. V dropped 6 bases and J dropped 0; count of bases not matched to a gene: 1. Looked up from germline, CDR1 is LNHNV and CDR2 is YYDKDF (reference sequence). This CDR3 has 15 amino acids. This CDR3 reads CATRTGGSYNSPLHF. The CDR3 DNA follows: TGTGCCACCAGAACAGGGGGCTCCTATAATTCACCCCTCCACTTT.

This clone was recorded only once. The CDR3 sequence: CASSEYGSSGYEQYF. CDR3 nucleotide sequence: TGCGCCAGCAGTGAGTACGGGAGTAGCGGCTACGAGCAGTACTTC. The V and J genes are TRBV10-1 and TRBJ2-7, with a tentative D call TRBD2 (6 bases). In germline, CDR1 is WNHNN, CDR2 SYGVQD (reference sequence). Trimming removed 1 base at V and 3 bases at J, with 13 bases between. This CDR3 has 15 amino acids.